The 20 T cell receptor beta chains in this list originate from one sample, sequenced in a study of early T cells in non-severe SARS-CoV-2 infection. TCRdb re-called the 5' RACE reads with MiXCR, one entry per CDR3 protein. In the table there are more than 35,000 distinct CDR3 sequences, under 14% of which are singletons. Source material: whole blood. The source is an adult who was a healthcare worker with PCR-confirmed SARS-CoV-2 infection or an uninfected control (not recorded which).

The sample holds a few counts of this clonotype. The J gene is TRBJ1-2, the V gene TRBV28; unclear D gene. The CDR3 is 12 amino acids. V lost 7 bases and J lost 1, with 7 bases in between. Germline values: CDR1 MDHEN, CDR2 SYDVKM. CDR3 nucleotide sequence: TGTGCCAGCATGGCCAGTAACTATGGCTACACCTTC. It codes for CASMASNYGYTF.

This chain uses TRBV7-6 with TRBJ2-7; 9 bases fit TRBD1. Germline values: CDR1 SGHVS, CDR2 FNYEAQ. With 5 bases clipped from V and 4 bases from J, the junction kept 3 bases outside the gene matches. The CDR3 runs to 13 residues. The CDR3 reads CASSQQGAYEQYF. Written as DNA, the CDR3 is TGTGCCAGCAGCCAACAGGGGGCTTACGAGCAGTACTTC. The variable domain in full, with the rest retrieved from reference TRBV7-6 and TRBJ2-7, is GAGVSQSPRYKVTKRGQDVALRCDPISGHVSLYWYRQALGQGPEFLTYFNYEAQQDKSGLPNDRFSAERPEGSISTLTIQRTEQRDSAMYRCASSQQGAYEQYFGPGTRLTVT.

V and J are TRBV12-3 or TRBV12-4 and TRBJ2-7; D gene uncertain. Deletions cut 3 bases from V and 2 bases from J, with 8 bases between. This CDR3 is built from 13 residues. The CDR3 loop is CASSFDRPYEQYF. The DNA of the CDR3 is TGTGCCAGCAGTTTCGATCGCCCCTACGAGCAGTACTTC.

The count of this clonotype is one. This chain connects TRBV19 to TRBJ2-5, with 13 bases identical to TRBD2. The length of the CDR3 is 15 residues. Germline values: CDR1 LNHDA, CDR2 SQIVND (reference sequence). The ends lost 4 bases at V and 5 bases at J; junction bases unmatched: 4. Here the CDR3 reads CASSTGTSGTETQYF. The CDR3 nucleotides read TGTGCCAGTAGTACAGGGACTAGCGGGACCGAGACCCAGTACTTC.

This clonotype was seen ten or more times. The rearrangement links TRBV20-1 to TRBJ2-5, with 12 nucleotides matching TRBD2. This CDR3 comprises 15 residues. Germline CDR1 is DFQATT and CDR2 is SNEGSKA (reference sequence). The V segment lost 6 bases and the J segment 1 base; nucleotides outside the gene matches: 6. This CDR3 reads CSAYSTSGSQETQYF. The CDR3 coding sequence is TGCAGTGCCTATTCGACTAGCGGGAGCCAAGAGACCCAGTACTTC.

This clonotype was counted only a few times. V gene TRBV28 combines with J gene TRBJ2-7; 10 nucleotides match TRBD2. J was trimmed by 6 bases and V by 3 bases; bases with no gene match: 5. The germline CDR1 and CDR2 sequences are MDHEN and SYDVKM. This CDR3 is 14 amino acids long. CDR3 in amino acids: CASSLLLAGAEQYF. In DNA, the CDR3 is TGTGCCAGCAGTTTGTTGCTAGCGGGAGCCGAGCAGTACTTC.

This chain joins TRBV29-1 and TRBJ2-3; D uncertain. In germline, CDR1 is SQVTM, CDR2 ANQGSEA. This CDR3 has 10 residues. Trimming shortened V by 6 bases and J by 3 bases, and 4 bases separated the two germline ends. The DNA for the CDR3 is TGCAGCGTCGCTACAGATACGCAGTATTTT. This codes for CSVATDTQYF.

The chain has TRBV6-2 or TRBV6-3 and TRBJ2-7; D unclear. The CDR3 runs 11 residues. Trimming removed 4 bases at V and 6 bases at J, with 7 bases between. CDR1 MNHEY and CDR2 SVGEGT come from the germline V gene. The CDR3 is CASSSRREQYF. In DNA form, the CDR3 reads TGTGCCAGCAGTTCTCGTCGCGAGCAGTACTTC.

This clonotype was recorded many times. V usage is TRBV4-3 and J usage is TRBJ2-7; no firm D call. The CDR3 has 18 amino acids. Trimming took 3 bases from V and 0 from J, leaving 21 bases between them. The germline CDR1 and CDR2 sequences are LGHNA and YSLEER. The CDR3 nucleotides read TGCGCCAGCAGCCAGGAAGGACCGGGCCACTCAAGCTCCTACGAGCAGTACTTC. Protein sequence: CASSQEGPGHSSSYEQYF.

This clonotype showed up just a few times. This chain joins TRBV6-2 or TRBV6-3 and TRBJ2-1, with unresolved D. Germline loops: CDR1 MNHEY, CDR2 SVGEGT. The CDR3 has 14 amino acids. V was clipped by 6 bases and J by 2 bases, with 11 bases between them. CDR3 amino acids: CASRITNTYNEQFF. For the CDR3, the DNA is TGTGCCAGCAGGATAACTAACACCTACAATGAGCAGTTCTTC.

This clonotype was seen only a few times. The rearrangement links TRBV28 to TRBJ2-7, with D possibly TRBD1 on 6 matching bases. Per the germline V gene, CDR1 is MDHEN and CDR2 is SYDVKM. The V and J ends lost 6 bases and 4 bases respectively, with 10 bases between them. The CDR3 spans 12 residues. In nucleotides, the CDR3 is TGTGCCAGCAGGACAGGCTGGTACGAGCAGTACTTC. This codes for CASRTGWYEQYF.

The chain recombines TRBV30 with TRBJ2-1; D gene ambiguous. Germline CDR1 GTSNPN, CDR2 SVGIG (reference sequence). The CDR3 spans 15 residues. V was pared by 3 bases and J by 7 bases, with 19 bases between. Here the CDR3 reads CAWSNHGRARNEQFF. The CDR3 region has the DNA TGTGCCTGGAGCAACCACGGTAGGGCGCGGAATGAGCAGTTCTTC.

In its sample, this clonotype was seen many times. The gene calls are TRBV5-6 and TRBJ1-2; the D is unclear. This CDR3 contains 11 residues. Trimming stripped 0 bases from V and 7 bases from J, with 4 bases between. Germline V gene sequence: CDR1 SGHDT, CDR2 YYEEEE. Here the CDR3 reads CASSLAGGYTF. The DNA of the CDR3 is TGTGCCAGCAGCTTGGCCGGTGGCTACACCTTC.

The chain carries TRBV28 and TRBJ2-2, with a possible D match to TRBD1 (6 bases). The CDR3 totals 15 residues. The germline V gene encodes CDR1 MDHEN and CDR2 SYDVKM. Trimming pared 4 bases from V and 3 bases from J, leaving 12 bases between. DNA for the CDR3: TGTGCCAGCAGTTCTGGACAGACTTACACCGGGGAGCTGTTTTTT. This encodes CASSSGQTYTGELFF.

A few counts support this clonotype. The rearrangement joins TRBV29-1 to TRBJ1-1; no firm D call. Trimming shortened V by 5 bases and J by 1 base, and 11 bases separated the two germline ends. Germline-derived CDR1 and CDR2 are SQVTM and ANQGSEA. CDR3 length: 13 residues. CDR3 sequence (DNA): TGCAGCGTTCATGGAGGAGGGAACACTGAAGCTTTCTTT. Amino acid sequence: CSVHGGGNTEAFF.

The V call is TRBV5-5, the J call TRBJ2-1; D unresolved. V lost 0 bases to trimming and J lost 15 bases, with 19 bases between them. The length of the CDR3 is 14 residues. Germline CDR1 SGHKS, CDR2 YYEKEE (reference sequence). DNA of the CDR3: TGTGCCAGCAGCTTGGAAGGAGATTTCCCTTTGGGGTTCTTC. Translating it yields CASSLEGDFPLGFF.

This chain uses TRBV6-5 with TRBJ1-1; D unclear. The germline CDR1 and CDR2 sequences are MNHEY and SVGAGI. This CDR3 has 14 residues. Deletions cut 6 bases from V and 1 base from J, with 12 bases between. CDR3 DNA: TGTGCCAGCAGCTTTCGACCGGAGAACACTGAAGCTTTCTTT. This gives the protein CASSFRPENTEAFF.

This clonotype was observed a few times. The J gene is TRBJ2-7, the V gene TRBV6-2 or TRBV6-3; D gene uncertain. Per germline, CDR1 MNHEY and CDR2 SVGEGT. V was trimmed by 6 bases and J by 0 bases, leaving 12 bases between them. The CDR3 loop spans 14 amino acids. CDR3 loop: CASRGGGSSYEQYF. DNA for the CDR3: TGTGCCAGCAGGGGTGGTGGCAGCTCCTACGAGCAGTACTTC.

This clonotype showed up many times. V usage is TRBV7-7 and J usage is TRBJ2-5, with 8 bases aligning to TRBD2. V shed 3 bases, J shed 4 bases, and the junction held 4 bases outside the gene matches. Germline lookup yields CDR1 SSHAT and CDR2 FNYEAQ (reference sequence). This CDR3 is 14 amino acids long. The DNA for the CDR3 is TGTGCCAGCAGCTTTGTAAGCGGGGGAGAGACCCAGTACTTC. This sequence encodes CASSFVSGGETQYF.

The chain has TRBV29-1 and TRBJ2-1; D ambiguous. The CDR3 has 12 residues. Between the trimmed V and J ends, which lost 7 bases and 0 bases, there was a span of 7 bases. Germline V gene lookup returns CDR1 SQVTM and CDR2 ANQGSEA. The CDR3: CSGSSSYNEQFF. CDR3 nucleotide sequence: TGCAGCGGTAGTAGCTCCTACAATGAGCAGTTCTTC.